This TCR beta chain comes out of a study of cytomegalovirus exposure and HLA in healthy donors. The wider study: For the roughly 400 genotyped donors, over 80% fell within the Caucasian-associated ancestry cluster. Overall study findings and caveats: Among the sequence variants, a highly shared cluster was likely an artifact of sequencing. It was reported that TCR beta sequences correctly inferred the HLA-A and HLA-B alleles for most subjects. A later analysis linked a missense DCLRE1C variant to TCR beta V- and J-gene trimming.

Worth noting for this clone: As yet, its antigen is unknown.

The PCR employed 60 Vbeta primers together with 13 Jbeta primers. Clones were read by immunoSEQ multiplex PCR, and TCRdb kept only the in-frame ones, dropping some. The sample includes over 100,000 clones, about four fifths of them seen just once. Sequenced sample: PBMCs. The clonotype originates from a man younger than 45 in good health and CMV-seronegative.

Here the CDR3 DNA reads TGTGCCACCAGCAGAGATATGTCTAGCGGTCTGGAGACCCAGTACTTC. Translating it yields CATSRDMSSGLETQYF. This sequence joins TRBV15 and TRBJ2-5, with 7 bases aligning to TRBD2. Trimming removed 0 bases from V and 5 bases from J; junction bases left unmatched: 9. Germline CDR1 is LNHNV and CDR2 is YYDKDF (reference sequence). This CDR3 has 16 amino acids.